This T cell receptor beta chain derives from a study of cytomegalovirus exposure and HLA in healthy donors. Findings and caveats of the study: TCR beta chains numbering some 160 were designated cytomegalovirus-associated.

Notes on this clone: Its antigen is not known.

The PCR employed 60 Vbeta primers together with 13 Jbeta primers. The assay was immunoSEQ multiplex PCR, and TCRdb's table has in-frame clones only and misses some. The sample yields some 99,000 clones, around three quarters seen once. The sequence derives from a woman aged 50 to 60 in good health and CMV-seropositive. Sequenced material: PBMCs.

DNA of the CDR3: TGTGCCAGCAGCGTAGGGGGGGAGGACCCCGCGCAGTACTTC. Translating gives CASSVGGEDPAQYF. V and J are TRBV9 and TRBJ2-7; weak D call: TRBD2 (6 bases). This CDR3 comprises 14 residues. Trimming left V 0 bases short and J 9 bases short, with 16 bases between. Germline V gene lookup returns CDR1 SGDLS and CDR2 YYNGEE.